This T cell receptor beta chain was documented in a study of T cell responses to AZD1222 COVID-19 vaccine. This clone was seen only once. What it recognizes is unknown. Trimming shortened V by 1 base and J by 6 bases, and 10 bases separated the two germline ends. This CDR3 is built from 14 residues. From germline, CDR1 is SGHTA and CDR2 FQGNSA. General observations from the study: Spike-specific TCR breadth and depth were elevated following two AZD1222 doses. Donors, mostly white British, included more females; clonal diversity was possibly underestimated.

Assay: immunoSEQ multiplex PCR; the TCRdb copy retains only in-frame clones and omits some. The profile covers roughly 150,000 clones, with about 92% appearing a single time and around 5.4% taken by the ten largest. The source of this sequence is an adult in good health. This material consisted of peripheral blood, taken on day 0 of AZD1222 vaccination. The chain recombines TRBV7-2 with TRBJ2-1; D may be TRBD2 (6 bases). CDR3 amino acids: CASSLDPGVNEQFF. The CDR3 DNA reads as TGTGCCAGCAGCTTAGATCCGGGGGTCAATGAGCAGTTCTTC.